This record looks at one T cell receptor beta chain sequence and its context. Antigen unknown. This CDR3 has 15 residues. Germline CDR1 reads KGHSH; CDR2 reads LQKENI. V was pared by 3 bases and J by 0 bases, with 4 bases of the junction left unmatched. The PCR had 60 Vbeta and 13 Jbeta primers. Here immunoSEQ multiplex PCR was the method, and the copy in TCRdb shows in-frame clones only, minus some. The table shows 150,000 or so clones, with 60% to 80% occurring only once. This specimen belongs to a study of cytomegalovirus exposure and HLA in healthy donors. Study-wide points: Trimming of TCR beta V- and J-genes showed a link, identified in a later analysis, to a missense DCLRE1C variant. By HLA locus, TCR association rates varied in a later analysis, with DRB1 showing the most and HLA-C the fewest.

This TCR was recovered from a woman aged 40 to 49 in good health and CMV-seropositive. The sequencing sample was made of PBMCs. The chain couples TRBV18 to TRBJ1-1, with TRBD1 matching 7 bases. For the CDR3, the DNA is TGTGCCAGCTCACCGGACAGGACCTTGAACACTGAAGCTTTCTTT. Its translation is CASSPDRTLNTEAFF.